A single sample gave rise to the 5 T cell receptor beta chains below, sequenced in a study of blood T cells in healthy people across ages. A sample-barcoded 5' primer and a J-beta primer mix were used in a second PCR of about 7 to 12 cycles. TCRdb ran MiXCR on the 5' RACE reads and lists one entry per CDR3 protein. This table holds approximately 1,700,000 distinct CDR3 sequences, about 39% found once. The sequenced sample was blood. The receptors come from a human donor in good health.

This sequence joins TRBV15 and TRBJ1-1; the match to TRBD1 covers 8 bases. Germline CDR1 is LNHNV and CDR2 is YYDKDF (reference sequence). The CDR3 contains 14 residues. Trimming cost V 5 bases and J 6 bases; bases outside gene matches: 8. CDR3 amino acids: CATSVRQGPAEAFF. CDR3 in DNA: TGTGCCACCAGCGTAAGACAGGGGCCGGCTGAAGCTTTCTTT.

This clonotype showed up just a few times. This rearrangement joins TRBV27 to TRBJ1-2; tentative D call: TRBD1 (5 bases). The V and J ends lost 3 bases and 4 bases respectively, with 12 bases between them. In germline, CDR1 is MNHEY, CDR2 SMNVEV (reference sequence). The CDR3 totals 14 residues. The CDR3 reads CASSLRVRGYGYTF. CDR3 in DNA: TGTGCCAGCAGTTTGCGGGTTAGGGGCTATGGCTACACCTTC.

Only a few counts were recorded for this clonotype. The rearrangement joins TRBV6-2 or TRBV6-3 to TRBJ2-5; no clear D gene. The J call may be wrong; the DNA end is better matched by TRBJ2-1. The CDR3 spans 16 residues. Germline CDR1 MNHEY, CDR2 SVGEGT. The CDR3, as DNA: TGTGCCAGCAGTTACTCCCCCGGACGCGTACAAGAGACCCAGTTCTTC. Its protein product is CASSYSPGRVQETQFF.

This clonotype has a handful of counts. CDR3 sequence (DNA): TGTGCCACCAGTGTTTCGAGCGGGGGAAACCCGGAGACCCAGTACTTC. Amino acids: CATSVSSGGNPETQYF. V and J are TRBV24-1 and TRBJ2-5, with 8 positions matching TRBD2. CDR3 length equals 16 residues. CDR1 is KGHDR, CDR2 SFDVKD, per germline. V lost 5 bases to trimming and J lost 5 bases; unmatched junction nucleotides: 12.

This clonotype was counted a few times. The chain uses TRBV6-5 and TRBJ2-7; D unclear. CDR3 length: 14 residues. Germline-derived CDR1 and CDR2 are MNHEY and SVGAGI. The V end was cut by 6 bases, the J end by 7 bases, with 19 bases between. CDR3 DNA sequence: TGTGCCAGCAGCCAGTTACGCGTACCCTTGGAGCAGTACTTC. As protein: CASSQLRVPLEQYF.